Presented here are 8 T cell receptor beta chains from one specimen sequenced in a study of T cell clones after liver transplantation. Generated by immunoSEQ multiplex PCR, the TCRdb table keeps only in-frame clones and is missing some. This table has over 50,000 clones, roughly nine tenths appearing once. Source: CD8+ T cells from blood, taken 12 months after liver transplant. Receptors originate from a human patient who received a liver transplant. Some T cells may be provided by the graft donor.

This clone was counted between two and nine times. The rearrangement links TRBV2 to TRBJ1-2, with unresolved D. V shed 3 bases and J shed 8 bases, with 10 bases lying between them. The CDR3 extends over 12 amino acids. Per germline, CDR1 SNHLY and CDR2 FYNNEI. The CDR3 sequence is CASSDVPGGYTF. DNA for the CDR3: TGTGCCAGCAGTGATGTCCCGGGCGGCTACACCTTC.

This chain links TRBV7-9 with TRBJ2-3; D ambiguous. Between the trimmed V and J ends, which lost 1 base and 3 bases, there was a span of 5 bases. This CDR3 region has 13 residues. Germline-derived CDR1 and CDR2 are SEHNR and FQNEAQ (reference sequence). The CDR3 DNA follows: TGTGCCAGCAGCTTAGAAAGGACAGATACGCAGTATTTT. It yields the protein CASSLERTDTQYF.

A single count supports this clone. The junction does not match germline at one end; this may be a read error. The V gene is TRBV27, the J gene TRBJ2-1; D ambiguous. Germline V lookup: CDR1 MNHEY, CDR2 SMNVEV (reference sequence). This CDR3 spans 13 amino acids. The CDR3 DNA sequence: TGTGCCAGCAGTCTATCTCGGTACAATGAGCAGTTCTTC. Protein product: CASSLSRYNEQFF.

J is TRBJ1-2 and V is TRBV6-1; a weak D match, TRBD1 (5 bases). CDR3 size: 12 residues. V shed 5 bases and J shed 6 bases, with 10 bases lying between them. CDR1 MNHNS and CDR2 SASEGT come from the germline V gene. The CDR3 protein is CASSLRAHGYTF. In nucleotides, the CDR3 is TGTGCCAGCAGTCTCAGGGCCCATGGCTACACCTTC.

V usage is TRBV28 and J usage is TRBJ1-2, with 7 bases lining up with TRBD1. In germline, CDR1 is MDHEN, CDR2 SYDVKM. This CDR3 is built from 17 residues. With 5 bases clipped from V and 4 bases from J, the junction kept 16 bases outside the gene matches. CDR3 sequence reads: CASSGEKLTGWSYGYTF. The CDR3 nucleotides are TGTGCCAGCAGTGGGGAGAAGCTGACAGGGTGGAGCTATGGCTACACCTTC.

The chain links TRBV6-5 to TRBJ2-2; 9 bases align to TRBD2. V was clipped by 2 bases and J by 4 bases; unmatched bases: 2. The length of the CDR3 is 15 residues. The germline V gene encodes CDR1 MNHEY and CDR2 SVGAGI. CDR3 loop: CASSYEAGGTGELFF. DNA of the CDR3: TGTGCCAGCAGTTACGAAGCGGGAGGCACCGGGGAGCTGTTTTTT.

The gene calls are TRBV5-3 and TRBJ2-5; 11 positions agree with TRBD2. TRBV5-3 is assigned to the ORF class and has an uncertain function. V dropped 4 bases and J dropped 4; count of bases not matched to a gene: 9. This CDR3 has 16 amino acids. CDR3 nucleotide sequence: TGTGCCAGAAGCAGAACTACCGGGACTAGCGGAGAGACCCAGTACTTC. This codes for CARSRTTGTSGETQYF.

Comment on this clone: The junction and the germline gene differ at one end; a read error may be behind it. The chain uses TRBV9 and TRBJ1-3; no definite D call. This CDR3 has 17 amino acids. Germline CDR1 is SGDLS and CDR2 is YYNGEE. The CDR3 protein is CASSALGRPSSENTIYF. The CDR3 DNA follows: TGTGCCAGCAGCGCACTCGGACGGCCTAGCTCTGAAAACACCATATATTTT.